This T cell receptor (beta chain) was observed in a study of shared clonotypes between healthy human individuals. The germline V and J ends were trimmed by 3 bases and 3 bases, with 6 bases remaining between them. CDR3 length: 13 residues. Germline V CDR1 and CDR2: SGHVS, FQNEAQ. Naive CD8 cells lacked CD45RO and underwent positive selection for CCR7, leaving out terminally differentiated effector memory CD45RA+ cells. In regard to this clone: The antigen remains unidentified. Other DNA sequences within the sample encode an identical CDR3.

Only in-frame clones appear in the TCRdb table, and some are missing; sequencing was by immunoSEQ multiplex PCR. The sample consists of about 870,000 clones, 80% to 95% of them appearing once. Regarding the study as a whole: Rarefaction demonstrated incomplete sorted-subset sequencing despite large depth.

The chain employs TRBV7-8 and TRBJ1-5; no clear D gene. The specimen sequenced was naive CD8+ T cells sorted from blood. The sequence came from a young man in good health. CDR3 residues: CASSLELNQPQHF. The CDR3 region has the DNA TGTGCCAGCAGCTTGGAGCTCAATCAGCCCCAGCATTTT.